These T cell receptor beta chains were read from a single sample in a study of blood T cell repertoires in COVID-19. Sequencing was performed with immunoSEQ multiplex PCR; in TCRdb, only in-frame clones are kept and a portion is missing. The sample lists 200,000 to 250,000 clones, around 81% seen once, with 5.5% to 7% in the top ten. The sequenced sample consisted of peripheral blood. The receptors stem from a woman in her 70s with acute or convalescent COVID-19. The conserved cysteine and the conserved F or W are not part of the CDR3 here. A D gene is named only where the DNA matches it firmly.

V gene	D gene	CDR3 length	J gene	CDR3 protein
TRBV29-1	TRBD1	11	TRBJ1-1	SVSTGVNTEAF
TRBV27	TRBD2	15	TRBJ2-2	ASSLPRLAGDTGELF
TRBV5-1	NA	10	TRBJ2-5	ASSLAGETQY
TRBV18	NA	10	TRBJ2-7	ASSQQGSEQY
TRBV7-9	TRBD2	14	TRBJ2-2	ASSPTGLDVTGELF
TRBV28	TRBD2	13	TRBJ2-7	ASSLFAGGSYEQY
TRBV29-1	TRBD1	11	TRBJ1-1	SVGGQGRTEAF
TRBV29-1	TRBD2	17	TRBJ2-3	SVKPRLAGGPYSTDTQY
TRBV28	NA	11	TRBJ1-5	ASTPGSNQPQH
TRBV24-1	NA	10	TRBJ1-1	ATSGTGTEAF
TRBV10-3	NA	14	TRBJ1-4	AISDPRGGKDEKLF
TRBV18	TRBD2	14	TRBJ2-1	ASSSSSSGLINEQF
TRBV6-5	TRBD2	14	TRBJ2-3	ASSYRLAGLTDTQY
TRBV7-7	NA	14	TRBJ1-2	ASSPIGGSPGDGYT
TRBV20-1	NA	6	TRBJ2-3	SARGRY
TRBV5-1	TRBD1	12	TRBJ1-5	ASSQGQGGQPQH
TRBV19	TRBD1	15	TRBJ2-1	ASSIITLTGGANEQF
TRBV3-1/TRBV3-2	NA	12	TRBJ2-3	ASSQVRGAATQY
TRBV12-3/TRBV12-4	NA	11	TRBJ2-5	ASSRGSVETQY
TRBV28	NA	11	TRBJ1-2	ASSLQGLGGYT